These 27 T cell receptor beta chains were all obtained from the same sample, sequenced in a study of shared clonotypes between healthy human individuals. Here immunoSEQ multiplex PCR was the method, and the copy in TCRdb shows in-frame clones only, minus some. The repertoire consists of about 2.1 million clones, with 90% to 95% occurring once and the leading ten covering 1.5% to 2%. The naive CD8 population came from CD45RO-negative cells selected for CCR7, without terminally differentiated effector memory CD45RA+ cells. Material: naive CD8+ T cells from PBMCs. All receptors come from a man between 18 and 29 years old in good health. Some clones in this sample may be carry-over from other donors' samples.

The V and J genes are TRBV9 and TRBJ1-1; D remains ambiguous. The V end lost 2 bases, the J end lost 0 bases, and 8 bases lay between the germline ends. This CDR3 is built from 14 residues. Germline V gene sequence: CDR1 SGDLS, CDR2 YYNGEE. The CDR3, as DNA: TGTGCCAGCAGCGTTTCGTTGATGAACACTGAAGCTTTCTTT. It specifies CASSVSLMNTEAFF.

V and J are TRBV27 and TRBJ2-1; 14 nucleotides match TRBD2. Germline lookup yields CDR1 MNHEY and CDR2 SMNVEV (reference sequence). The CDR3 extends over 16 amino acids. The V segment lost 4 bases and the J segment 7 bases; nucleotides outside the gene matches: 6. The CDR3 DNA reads TGTGCCAGCAGTTGGTTCGGGACTAGCGGGAGTAATGAGCAGTTCTTC. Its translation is CASSWFGTSGSNEQFF.

In DNA form, the CDR3 reads TGTGCCAGCAGACTAAAGGGAACCTACGAGCAGTACTTC. This gives the protein CASRLKGTYEQYF. This chain links TRBV6-5 with TRBJ2-7; D gene unclear. This CDR3 has 13 residues. Germline V gene sequence: CDR1 MNHEY, CDR2 SVGAGI. With 6 bases removed from V and 2 bases from J, the gap between germline ends came to 11 bases.

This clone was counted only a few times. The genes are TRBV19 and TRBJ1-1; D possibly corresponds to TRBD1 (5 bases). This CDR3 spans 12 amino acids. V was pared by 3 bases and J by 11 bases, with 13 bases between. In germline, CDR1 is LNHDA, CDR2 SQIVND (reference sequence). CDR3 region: CASSIGGDAAFF. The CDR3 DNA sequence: TGTGCCAGTAGTATTGGAGGGGACGCGGCTTTCTTT.

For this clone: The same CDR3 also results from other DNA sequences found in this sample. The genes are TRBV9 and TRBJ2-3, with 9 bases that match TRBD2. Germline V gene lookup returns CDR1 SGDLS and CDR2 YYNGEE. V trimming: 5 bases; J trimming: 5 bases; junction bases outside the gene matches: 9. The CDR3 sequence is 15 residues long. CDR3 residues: CASSPGTSRGDTQYF. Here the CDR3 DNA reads TGTGCCAGCAGTCCTGGGACTAGCAGAGGAGATACGCAGTATTTT.

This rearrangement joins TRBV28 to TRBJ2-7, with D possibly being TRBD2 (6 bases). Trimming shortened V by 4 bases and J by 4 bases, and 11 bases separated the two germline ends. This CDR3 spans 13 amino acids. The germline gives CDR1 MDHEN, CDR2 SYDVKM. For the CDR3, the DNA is TGTGCCAGCAGTTGGGACTCCGAATACGAGCAGTACTTC. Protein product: CASSWDSEYEQYF.

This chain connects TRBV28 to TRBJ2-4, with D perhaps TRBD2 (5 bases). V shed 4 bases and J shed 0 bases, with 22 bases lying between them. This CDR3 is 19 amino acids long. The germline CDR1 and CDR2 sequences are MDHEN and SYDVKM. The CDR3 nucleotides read TGTGCCAGCAGTTGGGTGGCCCATTCGGGGTCCCTAGCCAAAAACATTCAGTACTTC. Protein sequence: CASSWVAHSGSLAKNIQYF.

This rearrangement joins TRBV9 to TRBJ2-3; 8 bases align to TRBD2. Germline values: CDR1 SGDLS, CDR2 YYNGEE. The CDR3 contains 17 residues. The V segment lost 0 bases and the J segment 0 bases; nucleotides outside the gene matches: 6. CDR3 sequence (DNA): TGTGCCAGCAGCGTAGATGGTAGCGGGGCTAGCACAGATACGCAGTATTTT. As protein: CASSVDGSGASTDTQYF.

In DNA form, the CDR3 reads TGTGCCAGCAGCTTAGCAGGCGCGGGAGAGCATGAGCAGTTCTTC. Its translation: CASSLAGAGEHEQFF. The chain carries TRBV7-9 and TRBJ2-1, with TRBD2 identical over 7 bases. V shed 0 bases, J shed 8 bases, and the junction held 7 bases outside the gene matches. The CDR3 runs to 15 residues. CDR1 and CDR2 from the germline V gene are SEHNR and FQNEAQ (reference sequence).

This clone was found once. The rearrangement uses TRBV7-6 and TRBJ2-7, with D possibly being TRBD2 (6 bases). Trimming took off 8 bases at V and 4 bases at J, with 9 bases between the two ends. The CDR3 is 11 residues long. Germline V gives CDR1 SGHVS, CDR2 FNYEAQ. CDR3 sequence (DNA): TGTGCCAGCGGGGGGACGTACGAGCAGTACTTC. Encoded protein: CASGGTYEQYF.

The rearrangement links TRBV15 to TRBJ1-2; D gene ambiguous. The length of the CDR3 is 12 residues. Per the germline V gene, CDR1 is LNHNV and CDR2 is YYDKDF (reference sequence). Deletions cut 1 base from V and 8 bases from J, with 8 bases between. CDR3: CATSRGPGGYTF. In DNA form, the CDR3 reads TGTGCCACCAGCAGAGGCCCGGGAGGCTACACCTTC.

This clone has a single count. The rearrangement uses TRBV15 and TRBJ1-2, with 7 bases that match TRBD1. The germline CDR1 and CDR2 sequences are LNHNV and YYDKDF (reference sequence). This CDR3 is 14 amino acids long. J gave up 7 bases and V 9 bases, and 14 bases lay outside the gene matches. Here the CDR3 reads CATREQGKRGGYTF. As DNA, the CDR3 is TGTGCCACTCGGGAACAGGGGAAAAGAGGTGGCTACACCTTC.

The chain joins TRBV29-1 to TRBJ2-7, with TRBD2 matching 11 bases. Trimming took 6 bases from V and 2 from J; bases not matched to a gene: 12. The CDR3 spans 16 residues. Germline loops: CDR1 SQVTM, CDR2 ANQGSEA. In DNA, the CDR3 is TGCAGCGTGGTACCGGGACTAGCGGTGTCCCCCTACGAGCAGTACTTC. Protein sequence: CSVVPGLAVSPYEQYF.

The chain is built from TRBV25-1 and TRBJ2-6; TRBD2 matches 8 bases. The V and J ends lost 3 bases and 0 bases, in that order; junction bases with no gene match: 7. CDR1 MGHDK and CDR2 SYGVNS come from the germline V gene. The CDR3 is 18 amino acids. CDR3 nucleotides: TGTGCCAGCAGTGAGCGCGGGGGGCCCGGCTCTGGGGCCAACGTCCTGACTTTC. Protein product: CASSERGGPGSGANVLTF.

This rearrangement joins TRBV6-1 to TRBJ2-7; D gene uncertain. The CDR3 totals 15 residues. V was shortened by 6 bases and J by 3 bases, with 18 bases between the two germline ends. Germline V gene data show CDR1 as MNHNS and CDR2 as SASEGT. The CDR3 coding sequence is TGTGCCAGCAGCCGGAGCACCCGCCTGGGCTACGAGCAGTACTTC. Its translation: CASSRSTRLGYEQYF.

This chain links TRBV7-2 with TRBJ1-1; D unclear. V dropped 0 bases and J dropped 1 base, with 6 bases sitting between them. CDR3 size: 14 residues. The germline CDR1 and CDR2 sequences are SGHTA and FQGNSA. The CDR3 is CASSLARKNTEAFF. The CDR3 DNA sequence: TGTGCCAGCAGCTTAGCGCGTAAGAACACTGAAGCTTTCTTT.

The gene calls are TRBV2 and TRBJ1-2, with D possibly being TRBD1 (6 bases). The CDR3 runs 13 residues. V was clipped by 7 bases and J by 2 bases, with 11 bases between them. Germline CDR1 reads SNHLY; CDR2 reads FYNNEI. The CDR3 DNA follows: TGTGCCAGCACCTGGACAGCCAACTATGGCTACACCTTC. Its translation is CASTWTANYGYTF.

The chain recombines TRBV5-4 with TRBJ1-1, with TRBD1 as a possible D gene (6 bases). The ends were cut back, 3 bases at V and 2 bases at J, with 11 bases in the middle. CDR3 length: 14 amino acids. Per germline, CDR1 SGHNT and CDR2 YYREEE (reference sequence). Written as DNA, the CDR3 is TGTGCCAGCAGCTCTTGGACAGACAACACTGAAGCTTTCTTT. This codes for CASSSWTDNTEAFF.

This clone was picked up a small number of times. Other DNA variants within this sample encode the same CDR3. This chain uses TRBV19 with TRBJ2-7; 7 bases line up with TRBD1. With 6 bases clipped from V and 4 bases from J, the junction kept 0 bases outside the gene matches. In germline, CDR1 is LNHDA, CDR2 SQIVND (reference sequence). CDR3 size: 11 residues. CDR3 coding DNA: TGTGCCAGTAGACAGGGGTACGAGCAGTACTTC. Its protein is CASRQGYEQYF.

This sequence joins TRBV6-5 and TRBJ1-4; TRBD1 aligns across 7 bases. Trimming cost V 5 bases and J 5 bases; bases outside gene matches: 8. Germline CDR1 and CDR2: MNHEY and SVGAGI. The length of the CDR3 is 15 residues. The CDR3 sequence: CASSAYRGGNEKLFF. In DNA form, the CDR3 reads TGTGCCAGCAGTGCCTACAGGGGAGGGAATGAAAAACTGTTTTTT.

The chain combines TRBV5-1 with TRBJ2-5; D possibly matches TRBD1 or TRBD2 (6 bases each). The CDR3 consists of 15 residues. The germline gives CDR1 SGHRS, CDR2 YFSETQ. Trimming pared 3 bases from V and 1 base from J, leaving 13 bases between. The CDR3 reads CASSSRWGAQETQYF. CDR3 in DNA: TGCGCCAGCAGCTCCCGGTGGGGGGCCCAAGAGACCCAGTACTTC.

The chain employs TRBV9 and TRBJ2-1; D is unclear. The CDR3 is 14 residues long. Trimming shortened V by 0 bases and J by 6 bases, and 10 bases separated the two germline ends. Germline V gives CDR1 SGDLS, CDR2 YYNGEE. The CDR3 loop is CASSVEELVNEQFF. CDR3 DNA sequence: TGTGCCAGCAGCGTAGAAGAGCTAGTCAATGAGCAGTTCTTC.

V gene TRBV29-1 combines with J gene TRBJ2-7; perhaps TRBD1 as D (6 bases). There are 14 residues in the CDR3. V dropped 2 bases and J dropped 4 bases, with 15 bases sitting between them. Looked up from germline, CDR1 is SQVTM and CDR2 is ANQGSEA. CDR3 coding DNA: TGCAGCGTTGAATCCCCGGGACAAGGATACGAGCAGTACTTC. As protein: CSVESPGQGYEQYF.

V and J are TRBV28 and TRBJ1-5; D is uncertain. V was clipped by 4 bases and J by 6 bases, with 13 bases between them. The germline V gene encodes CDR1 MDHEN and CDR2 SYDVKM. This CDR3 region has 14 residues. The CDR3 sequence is CASSYTVPGQPQHF. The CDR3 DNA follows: TGTGCCAGCAGTTACACAGTCCCGGGTCAGCCCCAGCATTTT.

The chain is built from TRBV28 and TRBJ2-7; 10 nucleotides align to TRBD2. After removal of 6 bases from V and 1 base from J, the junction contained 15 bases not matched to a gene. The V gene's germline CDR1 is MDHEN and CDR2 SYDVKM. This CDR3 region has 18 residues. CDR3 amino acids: CASRQLSGNSGRSYEQYF. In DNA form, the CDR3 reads TGTGCCAGCAGACAACTATCCGGCAATAGCGGGAGGTCCTACGAGCAGTACTTC.

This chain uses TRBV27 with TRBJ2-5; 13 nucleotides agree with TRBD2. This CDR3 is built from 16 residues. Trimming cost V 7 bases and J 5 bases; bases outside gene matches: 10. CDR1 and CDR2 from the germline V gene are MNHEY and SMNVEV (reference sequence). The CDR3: CASNERTSGSVETQYF. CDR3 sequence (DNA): TGTGCCAGCAATGAGAGGACTAGCGGGAGTGTGGAGACCCAGTACTTC.

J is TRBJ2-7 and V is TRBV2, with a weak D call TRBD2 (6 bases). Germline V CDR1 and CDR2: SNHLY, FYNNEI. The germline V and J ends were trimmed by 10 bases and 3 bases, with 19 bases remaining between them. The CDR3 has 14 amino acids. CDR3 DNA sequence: TGTGCCAACAAACCGGAGGGGACGGGCTACGAGCAGTACTTC. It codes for CANKPEGTGYEQYF.